These 3 T cell receptor beta chains share one sample of origin, sequenced in a study of early T cells in non-severe SARS-CoV-2 infection. Using its own MiXCR run on the 5' RACE reads, TCRdb lists one record per CDR3 protein. Altogether over 80,000 distinct CDR3 sequences are present, approximately 12% being singletons, with the ten largest covering about 4.6%. Sample: whole blood, taken at baseline. These TCRs come from an adult who was a healthcare worker with PCR-confirmed SARS-CoV-2 infection or an uninfected control (not recorded which).

This clonotype has ten or more counts. The gene calls are TRBV3-1 and TRBJ1-5; TRBD1 matches at 7 bases. J lost 3 bases, V lost 2 bases, and 4 bases had no gene match. This CDR3 has 15 residues. CDR1 is LGHDT, CDR2 YNNKEL, per germline (reference sequence). The CDR3 reads CASSQTGQFNQPQHF. The CDR3 DNA follows: TGTGCCAGCAGCCAAACGGGACAGTTCAATCAGCCCCAGCATTTT.

This clonotype was picked up a small number of times. The chain uses TRBV12-3 or TRBV12-4 and TRBJ1-5; D is uncertain. This CDR3 is 15 amino acids long. Trimming shortened V by 2 bases and J by 2 bases, and 10 bases separated the two germline ends. CDR3 sequence (DNA): TGTGCCAGCAGTTTATCCCCCGGAGGCAATCAGCCCCAGCATTTT. It encodes CASSLSPGGNQPQHF.

This clonotype was counted between two and nine times. V and J are TRBV6-6 and TRBJ2-5; D unresolved. V was cut by 8 bases and J by 4 bases, with 20 bases left in between. The length of the CDR3 is 15 residues. Germline CDR1 MNHNY, CDR2 SVGAGI (reference sequence). The CDR3 DNA reads TGTGCCAGCGGGTATTATGGCGAAGGTAGAGAGACCCAGTACTTC. The encoded protein is CASGYYGEGRETQYF.